The following is a T cell receptor beta chain sequence with its context. Its target is unknown. Within the sample, other DNA sequences also encode this same CDR3. The CDR3 consists of 15 residues. The germline V gene has CDR1 MNHEY and CDR2 SVGAGI. Trimming took off 0 bases at V and 1 base at J, with 9 bases between the two ends. The source of the sample is a study of shared clonotypes between healthy human individuals. Notes on the study in general: Clonotypes not shared had lower generation probabilities than those common to all four donors. In general, naive subsets displayed greater estimated richness than memory subsets did.

Produced via immunoSEQ multiplex PCR; TCRdb's table is partial and in-frame only. The table has about 2,500,000 clones, around 90% seen once. The genes are TRBV6-5 and TRBJ1-1; D might be TRBD1 (6 bases). The receptor was derived from a man younger than 30 in good health. The sequencing sample was made of naive CD4+ T cells sorted from blood. Subset denoted: CD45RA+ positively selected. The CDR3 loop reads CASSYSRGGNTEAFF. The CDR3 nucleotides are TGTGCCAGCAGTTACTCCAGGGGTGGGAACACTGAAGCTTTCTTT.